The source of this T cell receptor (beta chain) is a study of Graves' ophthalmopathy and Graves' hyperthyroidism. Germline V gene sequence: CDR1 ENHRY, CDR2 SYGVKD. Trimming left V 7 bases short and J 0 bases short, with 18 bases between. This CDR3 is built from 16 residues. The sample holds many counts of this clonotype. RNA transcripts were the template, and TCR beta CDR3 regions were amplified from them. Second-round multiplex PCR came after first-round RT-PCR with HTBI primers. In TCRdb, the multiplex PCR reads were re-called with MiXCR into one record per CDR3 protein. The data hold 200,000 to 300,000 distinct CDR3 sequences, with approximately 42% observed a single time.

Material: peripheral blood. This TCR was sampled from an adult man with Graves' ophthalmopathy. The chain combines TRBV10-3 with TRBJ1-1; D ambiguous. CDR3 loop: CAIKEGLNVMNTEAFF. For the CDR3, the DNA is TGTGCCATCAAGGAGGGATTAAACGTTATGAACACTGAAGCTTTCTTT.